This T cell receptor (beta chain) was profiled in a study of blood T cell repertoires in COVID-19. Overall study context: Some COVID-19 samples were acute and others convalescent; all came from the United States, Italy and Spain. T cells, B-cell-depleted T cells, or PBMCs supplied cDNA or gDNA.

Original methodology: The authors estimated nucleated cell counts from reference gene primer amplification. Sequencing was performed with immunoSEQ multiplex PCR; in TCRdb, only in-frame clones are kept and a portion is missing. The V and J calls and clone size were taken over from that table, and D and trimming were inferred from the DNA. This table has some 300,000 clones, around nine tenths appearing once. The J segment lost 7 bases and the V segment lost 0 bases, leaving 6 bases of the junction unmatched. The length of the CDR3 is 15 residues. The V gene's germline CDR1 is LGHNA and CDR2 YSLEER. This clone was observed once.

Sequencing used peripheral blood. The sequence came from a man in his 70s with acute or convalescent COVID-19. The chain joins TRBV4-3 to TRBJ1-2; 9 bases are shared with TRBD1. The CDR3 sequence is CASSQDGTGRLGYTF. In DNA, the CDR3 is TGCGCCAGCAGCCAAGACGGGACAGGGAGGCTTGGCTACACCTTC.